This TCR beta chain derives from a study of post-analysis software for immune sequencing data. Notes on the study in general: Among a few TRBV segments more frequent in patients than controls were TRBV5-6, TRBV5-1 and TRBV20-1.

This clonotype is a singleton in its sample. The antigen is not known. At one end the junction does not follow the germline gene, possibly because of a read error. The CDR3 length is 13 residues. Germline lookup yields CDR1 LGHNA and CDR2 YSLEER. Prepared libraries of TCR beta cDNA carried unique molecular identifiers. TCRdb analysed the PCR reads with MiXCR anew, one entry per CDR3 protein. The sample includes approximately 730,000 distinct CDR3 sequences, about half of them seen just once. This rearrangement joins TRBV4-3 to TRBJ1-2; D gene ambiguous. Input material: blood. The sequence was obtained from a girl between 10 and 17 years old with multiple sclerosis. The CDR3 sequence: CASSQDITGGYTF. In DNA form, the CDR3 reads TGCGCCAGCAGTCAAGACATTACCGGGGGCTACACCTTC.